One T cell receptor (beta chain) is described in this entry. Its antigen is still unknown. Per-nucleotide qualities are absent, and no much larger clonotype sits a single base away. The receptor library was made with the immunoSEQ multiplex PCR assay. TCRdb's version of the immuneACCESS table is confined to in-frame rearrangements and falls short of the full clone set. An unresolved V gene accounts for under half of the shortfall where checked; the remainder is of unknown origin. This sample has tens of thousands of clones in its table, and less than 95% of those were observed once. Under 0.4% of the sample is taken by the ten largest. Germline trimming: 5 bases from V, 2 bases from J; junction bases outside gene matches: 14. Reading from cysteine to phenylalanine, the CDR3 counts 18 amino acids. This entry keeps only the CDR3 DNA: 54 bases, framed from base 1. From a lookup of the germline V gene, CDR1 and CDR2 are SGHTA and FQGNSA.

The sample belongs to a study of technical replicates of blood from a few donors (dated by TCRdb to about 2017). Source material: T cells isolated from PBMCs. This TCR was recovered from a human donor in good health. The receptor chain draws on TRBV7-2 and TRBJ2-2; TRBD2 lines up with 7 middle nucleotides. The CDR3 reads CASSRGGVGHLNTGELFF. The sequenced DNA is TGTGCCAGCAGCCGGGGAGGGGTCGGACACCTAAACACCGGGGAGCTGTTTTTT.